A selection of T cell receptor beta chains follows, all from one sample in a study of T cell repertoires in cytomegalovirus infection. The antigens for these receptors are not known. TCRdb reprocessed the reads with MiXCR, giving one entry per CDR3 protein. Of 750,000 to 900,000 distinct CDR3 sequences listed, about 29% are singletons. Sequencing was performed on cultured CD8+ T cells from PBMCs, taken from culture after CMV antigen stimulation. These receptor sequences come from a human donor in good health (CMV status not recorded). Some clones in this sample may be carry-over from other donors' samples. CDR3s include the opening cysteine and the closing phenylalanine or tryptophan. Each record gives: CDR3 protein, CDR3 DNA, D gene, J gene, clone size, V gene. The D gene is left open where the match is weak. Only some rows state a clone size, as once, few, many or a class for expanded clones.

CASEEVTEAFF TGTGCTAGTGAAGAGGTCACTGAAGCTTTCTTT - TRBJ1-1 - TRBV12-5
CASSLIGGRTEAFF TGTGCCAGCAGCTTAATTGGGGGCAGGACTGAAGCTTTCTTT - TRBJ1-1 - TRBV7-9
CASSYYKTGNEKLFF TGTGCCAGCAGTTACTATAAGACGGGTAACGAAAAACTGTTTTTT - TRBJ1-4 few TRBV6-6
CASSHSRLQRPQPQHF TGTGCCAGCAGTCACTCTCGCTTACAGAGACCTCAGCCCCAGCATTTT - TRBJ1-5 - TRBV6-6
CASRGKATNEQFF TGTGCCAGCCGAGGCAAGGCGACCAATGAGCAGTTCTTC - TRBJ2-1 - TRBV6-2/TRBV6-3
CASSYGTGEKLFF TGTGCCAGCAGCTATGGGACGGGTGAAAAACTGTTTTTT - TRBJ1-4 few TRBV7-2
CASSVGDQPQHF TGTGCCAGCAGCGTGGGGGACCAGCCCCAGCATTTT - TRBJ1-5 few TRBV7-9
CASSVTPSLTPREQFF TGTGCCAGCAGCGTCACACCCTCGCTCACCCCGCGCGAGCAGTTCTTC - TRBJ2-1 few TRBV9
CASKRNGELFF TGTGCCAGCAAGCGTAACGGGGAGCTGTTTTTT - TRBJ2-2 few TRBV6-1
CASSSSSGMSSYNEQFF TGTGCCAGCAGTTCCTCTAGCGGGATGAGCTCCTACAATGAGCAGTTCTTC TRBD2 TRBJ2-1 few TRBV12-3/TRBV12-4
CASSPGTVLFF TGTGCCAGCAGTCCGGGGACCGTCCTGTTTTTT - TRBJ1-4 - TRBV7-3
CASVLRGGQETQYF TGTGCCAGTGTTCTCAGGGGGGGACAAGAGACCCAGTACTTC - TRBJ2-5 many TRBV7-8
CASSYGIYNSPLHF TGTGCCAGCAGCTACGGAATCTATAATTCACCCCTCCACTTT - TRBJ1-6 - TRBV7-2
CSVESRGTGVDYEQYF TGCAGCGTTGAATCGAGAGGGACAGGGGTAGACTACGAGCAGTACTTC TRBD1 TRBJ2-7 - TRBV29-1
CASTAGQKNSPLHF TGTGCCAGCACCGCGGGACAGAAGAATTCACCCCTCCACTTT TRBD1 TRBJ1-6 - TRBV7-4
CASSTLSDLGRETQYF TGTGCCAGCAGCACCCTCTCGGACCTCGGGAGAGAGACCCAGTACTTC - TRBJ2-5 - TRBV7-6
CASSLGGTGVKETQYF TGTGCCAGCAGCTTAGGAGGGACAGGGGTAAAAGAGACCCAGTACTTC TRBD1 TRBJ2-5 - TRBV7-6
CASSPRGYSPLHF TGTGCCAGCAGTCCTAGGGGGTATTCACCCCTCCACTTT - TRBJ1-6 - TRBV28
CASSPIDGLGPVPEAFF TGTGCCAGCAGTCCTATCGACGGCCTGGGGCCAGTCCCTGAAGCTTTCTTT - TRBJ1-1 - TRBV28
CASSLVSDTQYF TGTGCCAGCAGTTTAGTCTCAGATACGCAGTATTTT - TRBJ2-3 many TRBV7-6
CASNWGNMNTEAFF TGTGCCAGCAATTGGGGAAACATGAACACTGAAGCTTTCTTT - TRBJ1-1 - TRBV7-9
CASSLAAGGQNYEQYF TGTGCCAGCAGCTTAGCGGCGGGGGGACAGAACTACGAGCAGTACTTC - TRBJ2-7 - TRBV7-6
CASSIRTGVGGYTF TGTGCCAGCAGTATCCGGACAGGGGTTGGTGGCTACACCTTC TRBD1 TRBJ1-2 - TRBV27
CASSLGGTRRGEQFF TGTGCCAGCAGCTTAGGAGGGACCCGCAGGGGTGAGCAGTTCTTC - TRBJ2-1 many TRBV7-8
CASLAGSDQYF TGTGCCAGCCTAGCAGGGTCCGACCAGTACTTC - TRBJ2-5 few TRBV6-5
CASRPFGGGADTQYF TGTGCCAGCAGACCCTTTGGGGGGGGCGCAGATACGCAGTATTTT - TRBJ2-3 few TRBV7-6
CASNTVPNEQFF TGTGCCAGCAATACCGTTCCAAATGAGCAGTTCTTC - TRBJ2-1 - TRBV12-3/TRBV12-4
CASRSGHLYEQYF TGTGCCAGCAGGTCAGGGCACTTGTACGAGCAGTACTTC - TRBJ2-7 - TRBV6-5
CASSSGTPHYGYTF TGTGCCAGCAGTTCCGGGACACCTCACTATGGCTACACCTTC - TRBJ1-2 - TRBV6-2/TRBV6-3
CASVKRDRGDEQFF TGTGCCAGCGTCAAACGGGACAGGGGGGATGAGCAGTTCTTC TRBD1 TRBJ2-1 - TRBV27
CASSYDRGPTGELFF TGTGCCAGCAGTTATGACAGGGGGCCCACCGGGGAGCTGTTTTTT TRBD1 TRBJ2-2 once TRBV6-5
CASSIWTGGEALFF TGTGCCAGCAGTATTTGGACAGGGGGCGAAGCACTGTTTTTT TRBD1 TRBJ1-4 few TRBV27
CASSLTFASGPYNEQFF TGTGCCAGCAGCTTAACCTTCGCTAGCGGGCCTTACAATGAGCAGTTCTTC TRBD2 TRBJ2-1 many TRBV7-3
CASSDGSETQYF TGTGCCAGCAGCGACGGTTCCGAGACCCAGTACTTC - TRBJ2-5 - TRBV9
CASSYSLIGEDTEAFF TGTGCCAGCAGTTACTCGCTTATCGGAGAGGACACTGAAGCTTTCTTT - TRBJ1-1 - TRBV6-5
CASSMGGPTEAFF TGTGCCAGTAGTATGGGAGGGCCCACTGAAGCTTTCTTT - TRBJ1-1 - TRBV19
CASSYSIAGTLESTDTQYF TGTGCCAGCAGTTACTCGATAGCGGGGACCTTAGAAAGCACAGATACGCAGTATTTT TRBD2 TRBJ2-3 - TRBV6-2/TRBV6-3
CSARDWARTGNTEAFF TGCAGTGCTAGAGATTGGGCGCGGACAGGGAACACTGAAGCTTTCTTT TRBD1 TRBJ1-1 few TRBV20-1
CASSPPSPRVGQYF TGTGCCAGCAGCCCACCTAGCCCACGGGTAGGGCAGTATTTT - TRBJ2-3 - TRBV7-9
CASSLVPLWLADTEAFF TGTGCCAGCAGCTTAGTTCCTTTGTGGCTTGCGGACACTGAAGCTTTCTTT - TRBJ1-1 few TRBV7-9